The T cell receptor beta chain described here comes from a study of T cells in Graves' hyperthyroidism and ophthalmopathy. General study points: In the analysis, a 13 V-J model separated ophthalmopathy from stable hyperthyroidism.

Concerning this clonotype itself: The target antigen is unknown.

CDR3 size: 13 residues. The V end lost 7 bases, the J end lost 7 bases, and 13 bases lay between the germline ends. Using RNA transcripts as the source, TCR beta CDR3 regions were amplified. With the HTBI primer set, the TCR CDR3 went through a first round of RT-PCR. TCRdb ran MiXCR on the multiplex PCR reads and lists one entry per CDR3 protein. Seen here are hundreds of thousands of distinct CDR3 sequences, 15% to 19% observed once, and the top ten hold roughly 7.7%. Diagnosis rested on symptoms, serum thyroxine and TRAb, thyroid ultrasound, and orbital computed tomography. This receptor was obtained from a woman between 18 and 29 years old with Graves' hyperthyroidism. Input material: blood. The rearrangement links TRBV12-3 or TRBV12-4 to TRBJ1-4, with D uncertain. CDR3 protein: CASTAYRGEKLFF. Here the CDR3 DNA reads TGTGCCAGCACCGCTTACCGGGGTGAAAAACTGTTTTTT.